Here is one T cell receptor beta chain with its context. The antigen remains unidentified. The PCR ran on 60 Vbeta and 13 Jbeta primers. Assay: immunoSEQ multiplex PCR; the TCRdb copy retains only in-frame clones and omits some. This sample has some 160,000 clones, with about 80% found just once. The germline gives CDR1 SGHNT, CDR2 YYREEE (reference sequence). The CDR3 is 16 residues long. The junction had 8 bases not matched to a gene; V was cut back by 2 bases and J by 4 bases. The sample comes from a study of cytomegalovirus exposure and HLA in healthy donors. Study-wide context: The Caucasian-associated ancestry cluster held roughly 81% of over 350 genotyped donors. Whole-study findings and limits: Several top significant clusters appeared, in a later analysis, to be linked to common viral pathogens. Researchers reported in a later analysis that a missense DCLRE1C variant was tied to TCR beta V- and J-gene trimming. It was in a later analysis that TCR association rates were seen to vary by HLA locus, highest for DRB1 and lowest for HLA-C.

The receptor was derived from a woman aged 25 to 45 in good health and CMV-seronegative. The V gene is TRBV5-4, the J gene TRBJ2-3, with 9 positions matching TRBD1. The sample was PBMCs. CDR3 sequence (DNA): TGTGCCAGCAGCTTACAACAGGGGGCGCCGGCAGATACGCAGTATTTT. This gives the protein CASSLQQGAPADTQYF.